This T cell receptor (beta chain) was captured in a study of radiotherapy plus CTLA-4 blockade in lung cancer. Background on the study: Overall, 15% to 20% of patients showed an objective response, while approximately 28% attained disease control.

The sample holds a few counts of this clone. What it binds is unknown. Data came from immunoSEQ multiplex PCR; TCRdb stores just in-frame clones and leaves some out. This sample carries 90,000 or so clones, about 83% of them seen once, and the ten largest clones take around 0.9%. Study results and limitations: TCR clones originating in tumors grew in number in blood after radiotherapy plus ipilimumab. Early blood T cell clone dynamics, with interferon-beta, were reported to best predict response.

V dropped 0 bases and J dropped 5; count of bases not matched to a gene: 8. The CDR3 spans 16 residues. Per germline, CDR1 MRHNA and CDR2 SNTAGT. Material: peripheral blood, obtained from a patient treated with radiotherapy plus ipilimumab. This receptor was obtained from a human donor with non-small cell lung cancer who had stable disease on radiotherapy plus ipilimumab. The rearrangement uses TRBV6-4 and TRBJ2-7; the match to TRBD1 covers 9 bases. The CDR3 loop reads CASSDSPGQGTDEQYF. The CDR3 DNA is TGTGCCAGCAGTGACTCGCCTGGACAGGGGACCGACGAGCAGTACTTC.